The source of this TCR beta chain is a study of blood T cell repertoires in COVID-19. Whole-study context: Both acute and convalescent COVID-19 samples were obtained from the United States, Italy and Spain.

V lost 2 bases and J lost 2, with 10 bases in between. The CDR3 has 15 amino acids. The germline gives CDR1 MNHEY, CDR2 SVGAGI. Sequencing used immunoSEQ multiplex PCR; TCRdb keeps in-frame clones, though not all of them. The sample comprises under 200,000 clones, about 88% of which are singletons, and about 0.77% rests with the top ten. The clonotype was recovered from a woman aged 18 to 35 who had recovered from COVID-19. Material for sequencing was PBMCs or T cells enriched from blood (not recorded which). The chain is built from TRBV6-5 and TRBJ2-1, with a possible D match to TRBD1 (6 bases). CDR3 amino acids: CASSYGTIPYNEQFF. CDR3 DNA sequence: TGTGCCAGCAGTTACGGGACAATCCCCTACAATGAGCAGTTCTTC.